This TCR beta chain was profiled in a study of Ad26.COV2.S vaccination and SARS-CoV-2 variants. Study-wide points: Non-spike TCR breadth was similar in vaccine and placebo recipients. Possible underestimation of total T cell responses by the TCR breadth and depth analyses was noted.

Sequenced by immunoSEQ multiplex PCR; TCRdb stores in-frame clones only, minus some. The repertoire includes roughly 180,000 clones, 87% of them detected once, and around 6.3% sits in the top ten. For this clone: Antigen: not known.

This CDR3 comprises 13 residues. The germline CDR1 and CDR2 sequences are KGHSH and LQKENI. This sequence originates from a human donor who had recovered from COVID-19. The starting material was peripheral blood, obtained after recovery from COVID-19. The chain combines TRBV18 with TRBJ2-5; tentative D call: TRBD1 (6 bases). Near its end, the DNA agrees better with TRBJ2-7, so the J call may be wrong. Written as DNA, the CDR3 is TGTGCCAGCTCACTAACAGGGCAGAACGAGCAGTACTTC. Translation gives CASSLTGQNEQYF.